This is a list of T cell receptor beta chains from one sample in a study of tumour-infiltrating T cells in Burkitt lymphoma. This table comes from immunoSEQ multiplex PCR, and its TCRdb copy is limited to in-frame clones, with some not included. The sample records approximately 46,000 clones, approximately 31% being singletons. Source material: tumor tissue. Receptors originate from a human donor with Burkitt lymphoma. The CDR3 runs from the conserved cysteine through the conserved F or W. A D gene is named only where the DNA matches it firmly. Size tells how often a clone was seen (once, few, many) or the class of an expanded clone, and some rows leave it out.

v_call	clone_size	d_call	j_call	cdr3_nt	cdr3_aa
TRBV5-1	few	NA	TRBJ1-1	TGCGCCAGCAGCTTAGCGGGACACTCGAACACTGAAGCTTTCTTT	CASSLAGHSNTEAFF
TRBV2	NA	TRBD1	TRBJ2-7	TGTGCCAGCAGACCCGGGACAGCCTCCTACGAGCAGTACTTC	CASRPGTASYEQYF
TRBV5-6	NA	NA	TRBJ2-3	TGTGCCAGCAGCTTATCGGCAGATACGCAGTATTTT	CASSLSADTQYF
TRBV1	NA	NA	TRBJ2-2	TGCACCAGCAGCCACGGACTAGCGGGGGTGACCGGGGAGCTGTTTTTT	CTSSHGLAGVTGELFF
TRBV27	once	TRBD2	TRBJ2-1	TGTGCCAGCAGTTTGCTAGCGGGGTCCTACAATGAGCAGTTCTTC	CASSLLAGSYNEQFF
TRBV12-5	NA	TRBD1	TRBJ2-5	TGTGCCGGACAGGTCCAAGAGACCCAGTACTTC	CAGQVQETQYF
TRBV27	NA	NA	TRBJ1-2	TGTGCCAGCAGTATCAAGGGGGGAACTAACTATGGCTACACCTTC	CASSIKGGTNYGYTF
TRBV4-1	NA	TRBD1	TRBJ2-5	TGCGCCAGCAGCCAAATAGGGGGCCCACGCACCCAGTACTTC	CASSQIGGPRTQYF
TRBV15	NA	NA	TRBJ2-7	TGTGCCACCAGCAGAGATCGGGGCCCCTACGAGCAGTACTTC	CATSRDRGPYEQYF
TRBV20-1	NA	NA	TRBJ2-7	TGCAGCGCGCCGAGGGACGAGCAGTACTTC	CSAPRDEQYF
TRBV5-1	NA	TRBD2	TRBJ2-5	TGCGCCAGCAGCACGCAGACTAGCGGGGGGGTTCGGGAGACCCAGTACTTC	CASSTQTSGGVRETQYF
TRBV7-9	NA	NA	TRBJ2-2	TGTGCCAGCAGCTCGCCGATAAAAACCGGGGAGCTGTTTTTT	CASSSPIKTGELFF
TRBV19	NA	TRBD1	TRBJ2-1	TGTGCCAGTGCCCCACTAGGACAGGGATCCAATGAGCAGTTCTTC	CASAPLGQGSNEQFF
TRBV6-6	few	NA	TRBJ2-5	TGTGCCAGCAGTTACGGGGAGACCCAGTACTTC	CASSYGETQYF
TRBV12-5	few	TRBD1	TRBJ1-2	TGTGCTAGTGGTTCCGGGACAGGGAGGGATGGCTACACCTTC	CASGSGTGRDGYTF
TRBV5-4	few	NA	TRBJ2-6	TGTGCCAGCAGCACAACCGTACCCCCTGGGGCCAACGTCCTGACTTTC	CASSTTVPPGANVLTF
TRBV18	NA	NA	TRBJ1-2	TGTGCCAGCTTCGGAGTGTCGGGCTACACCTTC	CASFGVSGYTF
TRBV19	NA	NA	TRBJ1-4	TGTGCCAGTAGTGCCGGAGGTGAAAAACTGTTTTTT	CASSAGGEKLFF
TRBV19	NA	NA	TRBJ1-4	TGTGCCAGTAGTTATCATCCAAGGGAGCGAGATGAAAAACTGTTTTTT	CASSYHPRERDEKLFF
TRBV7-2	few	NA	TRBJ1-1	TGTGCCAGCAGCTTAGGTAAACGGGTGGCTGAAGCTTTCTTT	CASSLGKRVAEAFF
TRBV28	NA	NA	TRBJ1-2	TGTGCCAGCAGTTTTGTGGACGGGTTCGCTGGCTACACCTTC	CASSFVDGFAGYTF
TRBV23-1	NA	NA	TRBJ2-5	TGCGCCAGCAGTCAATCGAACAGCCTTATCCAAGAGACCCAGTACTTC	CASSQSNSLIQETQYF
TRBV28	NA	TRBD1	TRBJ2-5	TGTGCCAGCAGTCAGACAGGGGGGGACGAGACCCAGTACTTC	CASSQTGGDETQYF
TRBV19	NA	NA	TRBJ1-2	TGTGCCAGTAGTGCCTCCAGGACGGGAGGCTACACCTTC	CASSASRTGGYTF
TRBV25-1	few	NA	TRBJ2-5	TGTGCCAGCAGTGAGGAGGGGCCCCTCTGGCAAGAGACCCAGTACTTC	CASSEEGPLWQETQYF
TRBV7-8	NA	NA	TRBJ2-5	TGTGCCAGCACCCCTAGCCGGACCCAAGAGACCCAGTACTTC	CASTPSRTQETQYF
TRBV7-9	many	NA	TRBJ1-1	TGTGCCAGCAGCTACAGCCCCACTGAAGCTTTCTTT	CASSYSPTEAFF
TRBV5-6	NA	TRBD1	TRBJ2-1	TGTGCCAGCAGCCCCCTCTTGACAGGGCATGAGCAGTTCTTC	CASSPLLTGHEQFF
TRBV11-3	NA	NA	TRBJ2-1	TGTGCCAGCAGCGGAGGGACTCAAACGGAGCAGTTCTTC	CASSGGTQTEQFF
TRBV5-8	NA	TRBD1	TRBJ2-5	TGTGCCAGCAGCCGAGGACAGGGGGAAGAGACCCAGTACTTC	CASSRGQGEETQYF
TRBV9	NA	NA	TRBJ1-4	TGTGCCAGCAGCGTAGACCCGTTCGGAAAACTGTTTTTT	CASSVDPFGKLFF
TRBV25-1	NA	NA	TRBJ1-3	TGTGCCAGCAGTGATACGGGGTCCTCTGGAAACACCATATATTTT	CASSDTGSSGNTIYF
TRBV7-2	NA	TRBD2	TRBJ2-3	TGTGCCAGCAGCTTATTTCTTCGGGGGGGCGTAGATACGCAGTATTTT	CASSLFLRGGVDTQYF
TRBV5-5	NA	TRBD1	TRBJ1-2	TGTGCCAGCTCTTTGACAGGGCTGAACTATGGCTACACCTTC	CASSLTGLNYGYTF
TRBV4-3	few	NA	TRBJ2-2	TGCGCCAGCAGCCAAACACCGGCGAACACCGGGGAGCTGTTTTTT	CASSQTPANTGELFF
TRBV5-6	NA	NA	TRBJ1-1	TGTGCCAGCACCGTACAGGGATTACATATCGCTGAAGCTTTCTTT	CASTVQGLHIAEAFF
TRBV5-5	few	NA	TRBJ1-2	TGTGCCAGCAGCCGCGGGACACCTTCGGCCTATGGCTACACCTTC	CASSRGTPSAYGYTF
TRBV6-5	NA	NA	TRBJ1-2	TGTGCCAGCAGTACCCGAAATTATGGCTACACCTTC	CASSTRNYGYTF
TRBV27	NA	TRBD1	TRBJ1-2	TGTGCCAGCGGCCTCGGGACAGGGGCAGGTGGCTACACCTTC	CASGLGTGAGGYTF
TRBV25-1	few	NA	TRBJ2-2	TGTGCCAGCAGTGAATCGGCGAACACCGGGGAGCTGTTTTTT	CASSESANTGELFF
TRBV2	few	TRBD1	TRBJ1-2	TGTGCCAGCATACCGGGACAGGGGCACTATGGCTACACCTTC	CASIPGQGHYGYTF
TRBV9	NA	NA	TRBJ2-7	TGTGCCAGCAGCCCCGGGGTATCCTACGAGCAGTACTTC	CASSPGVSYEQYF
TRBV7-9	few	NA	TRBJ1-1	TGTGCCAGCAGCCCTAAGGGGCGGAACACTGAAGCTTTCTTT	CASSPKGRNTEAFF
TRBV6-5	NA	NA	TRBJ2-1	TGTGCCAGCATTCTACAGGGTTATGAGCAGTTCTTC	CASILQGYEQFF
TRBV5-1	NA	TRBD2	TRBJ2-3	TGCGCCAGCAGCTGGGACTTAGCGGGGGGCACAGATACGCAGTATTTT	CASSWDLAGGTDTQYF
TRBV7-3	NA	NA	TRBJ2-2	TGTGCCAGCAGTTTCTTGGGGAGGCCGGGCACCGGGGAGCTGTTTTTT	CASSFLGRPGTGELFF
TRBV5-1	NA	TRBD2	TRBJ2-5	TGCGCCAGCAGCTTTTTGGCTAGCGGGACTCAAGAGACCCAGTACTTC	CASSFLASGTQETQYF
TRBV18	NA	NA	TRBJ1-2	TGTGCCAGCTCACCTCGACAGGACTATGGCTACACCTTC	CASSPRQDYGYTF
TRBV20-1	few	NA	TRBJ1-1	TGCAGTGCTGGCGCGAAAGCTGAAGCTTTCTTT	CSAGAKAEAFF
TRBV9	NA	NA	TRBJ1-2	TGTGCCAGCAGCGTAGGAGGAGAACTGTATGGCTACACCTTC	CASSVGGELYGYTF
TRBV20-1	NA	NA	TRBJ2-7	TGCAGTGCTATCCCCGTTTACGAGCAGTACTTC	CSAIPVYEQYF
TRBV21-1	once	NA	TRBJ2-7	TGTGCCAGCAGCAAATTTTTGAAGTCGAGGCGGAGGAACCCGGTTACAGGGGGTACGTACGAGCAGTACTTC	CASSKFLKSRRRNPVTGGTYEQYF
TRBV5-1	NA	NA	TRBJ2-3	TGCGCCAGCAGCTCTGTAGATACGCAGTATTTT	CASSSVDTQYF
TRBV14	NA	NA	TRBJ1-5	TGTGCCAGCAGCCAACAGGGTCTAGAGATGGATCAGCCCCAGCATTTT	CASSQQGLEMDQPQHF
TRBV5-4	few	NA	TRBJ2-5	TGTGCCAGCAGCCTGGCTTTCCAGACGGAGACCCAGTACTTC	CASSLAFQTETQYF
TRBV7-9	NA	NA	TRBJ2-2	TGTGCCAGCAGCTTACAGGAACGCACCGGGGAGCTGTTTTTT	CASSLQERTGELFF